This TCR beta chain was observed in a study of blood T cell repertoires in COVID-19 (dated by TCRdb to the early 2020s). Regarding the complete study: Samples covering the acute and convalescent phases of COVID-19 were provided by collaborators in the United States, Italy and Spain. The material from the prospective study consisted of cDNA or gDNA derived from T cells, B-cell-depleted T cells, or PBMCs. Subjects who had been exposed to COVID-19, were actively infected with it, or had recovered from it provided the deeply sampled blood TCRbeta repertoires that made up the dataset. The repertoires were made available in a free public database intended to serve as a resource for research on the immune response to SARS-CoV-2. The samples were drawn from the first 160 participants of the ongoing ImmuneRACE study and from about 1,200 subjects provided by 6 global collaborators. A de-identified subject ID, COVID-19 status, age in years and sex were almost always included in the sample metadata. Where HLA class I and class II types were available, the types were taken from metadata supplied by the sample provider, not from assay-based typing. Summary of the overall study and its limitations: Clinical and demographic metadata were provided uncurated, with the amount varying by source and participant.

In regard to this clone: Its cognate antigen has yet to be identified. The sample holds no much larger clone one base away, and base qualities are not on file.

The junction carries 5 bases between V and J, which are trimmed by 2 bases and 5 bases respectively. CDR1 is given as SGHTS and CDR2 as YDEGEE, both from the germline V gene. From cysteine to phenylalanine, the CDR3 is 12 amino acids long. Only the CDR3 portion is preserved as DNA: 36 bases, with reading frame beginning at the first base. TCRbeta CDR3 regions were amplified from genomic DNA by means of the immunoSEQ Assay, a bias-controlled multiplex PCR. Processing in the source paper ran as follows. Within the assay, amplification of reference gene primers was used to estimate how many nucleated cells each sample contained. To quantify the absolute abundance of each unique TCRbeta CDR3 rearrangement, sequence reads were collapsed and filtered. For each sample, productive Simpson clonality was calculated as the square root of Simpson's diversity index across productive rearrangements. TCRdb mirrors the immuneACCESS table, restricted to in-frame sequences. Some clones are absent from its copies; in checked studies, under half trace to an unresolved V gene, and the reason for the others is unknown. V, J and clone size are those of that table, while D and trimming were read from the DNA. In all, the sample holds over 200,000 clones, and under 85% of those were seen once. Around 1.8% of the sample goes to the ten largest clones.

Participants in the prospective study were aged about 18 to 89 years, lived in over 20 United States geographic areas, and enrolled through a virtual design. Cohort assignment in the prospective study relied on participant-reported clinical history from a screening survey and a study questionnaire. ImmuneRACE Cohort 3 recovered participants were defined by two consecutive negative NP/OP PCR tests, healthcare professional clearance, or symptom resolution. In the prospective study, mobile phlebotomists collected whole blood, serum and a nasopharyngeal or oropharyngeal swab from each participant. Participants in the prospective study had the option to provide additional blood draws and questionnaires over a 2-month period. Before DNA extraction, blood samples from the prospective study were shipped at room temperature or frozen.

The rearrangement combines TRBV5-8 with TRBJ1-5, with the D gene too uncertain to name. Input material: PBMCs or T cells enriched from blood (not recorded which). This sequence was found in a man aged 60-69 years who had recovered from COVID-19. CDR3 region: CASSFRYQPQHF. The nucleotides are TGTGCCAGCAGCTTCAGGTATCAGCCCCAGCATTTT.